These T cell receptor beta chains were read from a single sample in a study of PD-1 blockade in classical Hodgkin lymphoma. Generated by immunoSEQ multiplex PCR, the TCRdb table keeps only in-frame clones and is missing some. The table has 25,000 to 35,000 clones, 83% seen once. Specimen: peripheral blood mononuclear cells (PBMCs), collected before the second cycle of nivolumab. Receptors were obtained from a human donor with classical Hodgkin lymphoma. CDR3s include the opening cysteine and the closing phenylalanine or tryptophan. Each record gives: clone size, V gene, J gene, CDR3 protein. Not all rows give a size; the values are once, few, many and, for expanded clones, a class.

size: -; V: TRBV18; J: TRBJ2-7; CDR3: CASSPPYQSYEQYF
size: -; V: TRBV5-1; J: TRBJ1-2; CDR3: CASSLWGSDGYTF
size: -; V: TRBV18; J: TRBJ2-1; CDR3: CASSPFIAGAGNEQFF
size: -; V: TRBV30; J: TRBJ2-2; CDR3: CAWSVRWVAGGGELFF
size: -; V: TRBV11-3; J: TRBJ2-5; CDR3: CASSFGAGGETQYF
size: -; V: TRBV7-6; J: TRBJ1-1; CDR3: CASSLEQANTEAFF
size: -; V: TRBV11-3; J: TRBJ2-4; CDR3: CASSSAANIQYF
size: few; V: TRBV5-1; J: TRBJ1-1; CDR3: CASSPVVAGTPEAFF
size: -; V: TRBV9; J: TRBJ2-4; CDR3: CASSAGQSSKNIQYF
size: -; V: TRBV18; J: TRBJ2-7; CDR3: CASSAGTGQYEQYF
size: -; V: TRBV6-5; J: TRBJ1-3; CDR3: CASSYSGTGSGNTIYF
size: -; V: TRBV15; J: TRBJ2-6; CDR3: CATSRSRGSGANVLTF
size: -; V: TRBV4-3; J: TRBJ2-7; CDR3: CASSQDRTGNYEQYF
size: few; V: TRBV6-5; J: TRBJ1-1; CDR3: CASSRNTEAFF
size: -; V: TRBV19; J: TRBJ1-1; CDR3: CASKRDLNTEAFF
size: -; V: TRBV7-2; J: TRBJ1-1; CDR3: CASSTYRVTEAFF
size: -; V: TRBV5-1; J: TRBJ2-3; CDR3: CASSLSPSGIPDTQYF
size: -; V: TRBV7-8; J: TRBJ2-4; CDR3: CASSPSVGLAKNIQYF
size: -; V: TRBV7-2; J: TRBJ2-3; CDR3: CASSLAGVRGDTQYF
size: -; V: TRBV15; J: TRBJ2-7; CDR3: CATSRDLVSSYEQYF
size: -; V: TRBV6-5; J: TRBJ1-1; CDR3: CASSPAGEAFF
size: -; V: TRBV5-5; J: TRBJ1-4; CDR3: CASSLGTGFYNEKLFF
size: -; V: TRBV29-1; J: TRBJ2-3; CDR3: CSTPGLATTDTQYF
size: once; V: TRBV9; J: TRBJ1-2; CDR3: CASSDPGEESYGYTF